This T cell receptor beta chain was recovered during a study of post-analysis software for immune sequencing data (dated by TCRdb to the mid-2010s). Regarding the complete study: Disease courses on record covered relapsing-remitting, secondary progressive and progressive-relapsing multiple sclerosis, though some patients had no subtype annotation. Patient repertoires were compared against 11 to 12 previously published healthy control repertoires from donors aged roughly 6 to 26 years. A subset of samples was prepared in parallel using single-end sample barcoding, then pooled and co-amplified after Illumina adapter ligation. The paper's findings and limits, for the study overall: The control group was slightly older than the multiple sclerosis patient group. Significantly higher frequencies in patients than in controls were found for roughly 5 TRBV segments, including TRBV5-6, TRBV5-1 and TRBV20-1. Direct clustering with F measure showed strong co-clustering of samples prepared in the same batch, prompting a batch-effect correction. Normalized Chao1 diversity was significantly lower in multiple sclerosis patients than controls, suggesting substantial peripheral T-cell clonal expansion.

TCR beta repertoires were profiled from peripheral blood of 13 young patients with multiple sclerosis to demonstrate the VDJtools post-analysis software. The patients with multiple sclerosis were children and adolescents between 6 and 15 years of age. Its CDR3 holds 16 amino acids, cysteine through phenylalanine. Only the CDR3 portion is preserved as DNA: 48 bases, with reading frame beginning at the first base. The germline V gene specifies MGHDK as CDR1 and SYGVNS as CDR2. After removal of 4 bases from V and 4 bases from J, the junction retains 6 bases not matched to a gene. As for this clonotype: Which antigen it targets is not known. No much larger clone exists at a distance of one base, and base qualities are not known.

Libraries were constructed by PCR. These reads were obtained on an Illumina HiSeq 2500. To reduce PCR and sequencing biases, unique molecular identifiers were incorporated into the TCR beta cDNA libraries. Some 500,000 cDNA molecules were obtained for every 1 to 10 million input T cells, so each molecule roughly corresponded to one T cell. The patient libraries were prepared and sequenced using the same protocol as the earlier healthy control dataset. Within a given batch, samples were prepared together, multiplexed and sequenced on the same HiSeq lane. The source study handled its data this way. MIGEC handled the raw barcoded reads, throwing out single-read molecular identifier groups before consensus assembly and CDR3 extraction. VDJtools was used for post-analysis of the clonotype tables, and diversity was normalized by down-sampling every dataset to the size of the smallest sample. To correct batch-related cross-sample contamination, repertoire overlap clustering matched CDR3 amino acid sequences but not nucleotide sequences. The public reads were reanalyzed by TCRdb: fastp trimming at Q25, MiXCR alignment, in-frame beta chains only. Rows with a matching CDR3 protein are joined into one entry that keeps the most common DNA and genes. These V and J calls derive from TCRdb rather than the authors' analysis. This sample lists fewer than 850,000 distinct CDR3 sequences; about 43% were detected once. Approximately 4.4% of the sample is in the top ten clones.

The source of this sequence is a girl aged 10-17 years with multiple sclerosis. This chain joins TRBV25-1 to TRBJ2-3, and 12 junctional nucleotides match TRBD2. Source material: blood. CDR3 protein: CASSGDLAGGADTQYF. The DNA sequence is as follows: TGTGCCAGCAGTGGGGATCTAGCGGGAGGGGCAGATACGCAGTATTTT.